This T cell receptor (beta chain) was observed in a study of long-term antiretroviral therapy in people with HIV. immunoSEQ v3.0 was run at survey level. Each sample aimed for about 35,000-50,000 sequenced T-cell genomes. Sequencing was performed with immunoSEQ multiplex PCR; in TCRdb, only in-frame clones are kept and a portion is missing. Among fewer than 20,000 clones, over 70% were seen once, and the ten largest hold about 14%. On this clone: Its target is unknown.

CDR1 is SGHRS and CDR2 is YFSETQ in the germline V gene. The CDR3 consists of 16 residues. V was pared by 5 bases and J by 7 bases, with 12 bases of the junction left unmatched. Overall study results and limits: An increase in diversity followed ART, yet levels stayed below transplant donor controls. Absence of data on ART adherence, viral resistance or therapy changes was noted. In HIV, the repertoires covered a tighter span of CDR3 lengths than in controls.

This sample comprised unsorted PBMCs, obtained 1.5 years before starting antiretroviral therapy. The rearrangement joins TRBV5-1 to TRBJ2-2, with 9 bases that match TRBD2. The clonotype was recovered from a woman aged 45 to 65 with HIV. CDR3 sequence: CASRYLASGENGELFF. CDR3 DNA: TGCGCCAGCAGATATCTTGCTAGCGGGGAAAACGGGGAGCTGTTTTTT.